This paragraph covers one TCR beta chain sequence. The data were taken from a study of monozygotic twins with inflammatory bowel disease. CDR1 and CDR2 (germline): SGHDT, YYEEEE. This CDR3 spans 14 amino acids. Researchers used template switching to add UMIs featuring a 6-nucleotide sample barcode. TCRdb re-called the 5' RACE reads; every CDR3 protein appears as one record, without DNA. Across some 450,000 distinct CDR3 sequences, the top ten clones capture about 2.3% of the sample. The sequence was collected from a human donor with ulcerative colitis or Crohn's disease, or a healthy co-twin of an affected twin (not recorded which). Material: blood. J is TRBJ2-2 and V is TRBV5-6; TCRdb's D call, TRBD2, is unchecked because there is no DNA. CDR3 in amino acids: CASRRGGNTGELFF.